The next 22 T cell receptor beta chains were all read from a single sample in a study of T-cell memory formation after mild COVID-19 (dated by TCRdb to 2020 to 2022). Preparation of the library involved 5' RACE. The instrument given in TCRdb is Illumina NovaSeq 6000. Starting from the raw public reads, TCRdb applied fastp trimming at Q25, assembled clones with MiXCR and retained in-frame beta chains. Each record represents a unique CDR3 protein, reported with the most common genes and DNA among its rows. This sample gives approximately 410,000 distinct CDR3 sequences in total; around 22% of them show up just once. The ten largest clones take up around 13% of the sample. Specimen: PBMCs or a T cell subset sorted from them (not recorded which). These receptors all come from an adult woman who had mild COVID-19 (a few samples of this study predate the infection). The sample titles of this study are shuffled in the database, so cell type and time point are left out; the donor was told from shared clones.

V is TRBV12-3 or TRBV12-4 and J is TRBJ1-6; D unclear. The CDR3 loop spans 14 amino acids. V dropped 1 base and J dropped 6 bases, with 7 bases sitting between them. CDR3 amino acids: CASSLGTANSPLHF. CDR3 DNA: TGTGCCAGCAGTTTAGGGACGGCTAATTCACCCCTCCACTTT.

CDR3 nucleotides: TGTGCCAGCAGCGCTCGACACGGGACAGGGGGATTCGACGAGCAGTACTTC. Translation gives CASSARHGTGGFDEQYF. The rearrangement links TRBV9 to TRBJ2-7; 11 nucleotides match TRBD1. Germline V lookup: CDR1 SGDLS, CDR2 YYNGEE. The ends lost 3 bases at V and 5 bases at J; junction bases unmatched: 13. This CDR3 region has 17 residues.

This clonotype was observed at least ten times. This chain uses TRBV10-3 with TRBJ2-3; no firm D call. Germline V gives CDR1 ENHRY, CDR2 SYGVKD. V was clipped by 4 bases and J by 6 bases, with 5 bases between them. The CDR3 has 11 residues. CDR3 sequence: CAISARDTQYF. In DNA, the CDR3 is TGTGCCATCAGTGCCCGGGATACGCAGTATTTT.

This clonotype has more than one count but fewer than ten. The chain couples TRBV5-4 to TRBJ2-2, with unresolved D. V was trimmed by 6 bases and J by 1 base, leaving 4 bases between them. Germline V gene data show CDR1 as SGHNT and CDR2 as YYREEE (reference sequence). The CDR3 has 12 amino acids. Written as DNA, the CDR3 is TGTGCCAGCATCCTGAACACCGGGGAGCTGTTTTTT. The encoded protein is CASILNTGELFF. Complete variable domain (other parts from reference TRBV5-4 and TRBJ2-2): ETGVTQSPTHLIKTRGQQVTLRCSSQSGHNTVSWYQQALGQGPQFIFQYYREEENGRGNFPPRFSGLQFPNYSSELNVNALELDDSALYLCASILNTGELFFGEGSRLTVL.

This clonotype was detected only a few times. The V and J genes are TRBV3-1 and TRBJ2-1; D might be TRBD2 (5 bases). The germline V gene encodes CDR1 LGHDT and CDR2 YNNKEL (reference sequence). This CDR3 has 16 residues. Trimming left V 8 bases short and J 2 bases short, with 19 bases between. CDR3 nucleotide sequence: TGTGCCAGCTCCCTTAGCTCGGGATACGCCTACAATGAGCAGTTCTTC. It yields the protein CASSLSSGYAYNEQFF.

The chain carries TRBV6-5 and TRBJ1-2, with 7 nucleotides matching TRBD1. J was trimmed by 4 bases and V by 2 bases; bases with no gene match: 4. The length of the CDR3 is 14 residues. The germline gives CDR1 MNHEY, CDR2 SVGAGI. The CDR3 sequence: CASSYNRGGYGYTF. CDR3 coding DNA: TGTGCCAGCAGTTACAACAGGGGAGGCTATGGCTACACCTTC.

The sample holds a few counts of this clonotype. Here the CDR3 reads CSARGQGAKGNTIYF. CDR3 DNA sequence: TGCAGTGCTAGAGGACAGGGGGCAAAGGGAAACACCATATATTTT. V gene TRBV20-1 combines with J gene TRBJ1-3; 10 bases agree with TRBD1. The CDR3 consists of 15 residues. The junction had 4 bases not matched to a gene; V was cut back by 1 base and J by 4 bases. Germline V gives CDR1 DFQATT, CDR2 SNEGSKA (reference sequence).

V gene TRBV24-1 combines with J gene TRBJ2-1; tentative D call: TRBD1 (6 bases). The V end lost 4 bases, the J end lost 12 bases, and 15 bases lay between the germline ends. The germline V gene encodes CDR1 KGHDR and CDR2 SFDVKD. The CDR3 length is 13 residues. This CDR3 reads CATSDASGAGQFF. CDR3 nucleotide sequence: TGTGCCACCAGTGACGCTTCAGGGGCCGGGCAGTTCTTC.

The chain recombines TRBV12-3 or TRBV12-4 with TRBJ2-1; D is possibly TRBD1 or TRBD2 (6 bases each). The CDR3 has 17 amino acids. The V and J ends lost 3 bases and 6 bases respectively, with 21 bases between them. In DNA, the CDR3 is TGTGCCAGCAGTTTCGTCTGGGGGGCCGGGTTCTCCAATGAGCAGTTCTTC. Amino acids: CASSFVWGAGFSNEQFF.

The rearrangement uses TRBV7-3 and TRBJ2-3; 11 bases line up with TRBD2. Germline CDR1 SGHTA, CDR2 FQGTGA. Unmatched junction bases numbered 7, after V lost 5 bases and J lost 6 bases. The CDR3 loop spans 15 amino acids. In DNA form, the CDR3 reads TGTGCCAGCAGCATCCCGGGGACTAGCGGTGATACGCAGTATTTT. Protein: CASSIPGTSGDTQYF.

CDR3: CASSPIYQETQYF. The CDR3 coding sequence is TGTGCCAGCAGCCCGATTTACCAAGAGACCCAGTACTTC. The chain carries TRBV7-9 and TRBJ2-5; D gene uncertain. The CDR3 consists of 13 residues. The germline V and J ends were trimmed by 5 bases and 0 bases, with 7 bases remaining between them. The germline gives CDR1 SEHNR, CDR2 FQNEAQ (reference sequence).

The J gene is TRBJ2-3, the V gene TRBV7-9; 11 nucleotides agree with TRBD2. The CDR3 is 17 amino acids. Germline V lookup: CDR1 SEHNR, CDR2 FQNEAQ (reference sequence). J lost 1 base, V lost 5 bases, and 8 bases had no gene match. The DNA for the CDR3 is TGTGCCAGCAGCCCTGGGACTAGCGGCGCACGCACAGATACGCAGTATTTT. The encoded protein is CASSPGTSGARTDTQYF.

This chain links TRBV3-1 with TRBJ2-7, with TRBD2 matching over 10 bases. There are 16 residues in the CDR3. Looked up from germline, CDR1 is LGHDT and CDR2 is YNNKEL (reference sequence). V was pared by 2 bases and J by 1 base, with 5 bases of the junction left unmatched. This chain's CDR3 is CASSQQSGGGSYEQYF. For the CDR3, the DNA is TGTGCCAGCAGCCAACAAAGCGGGGGGGGTTCCTACGAGCAGTACTTC.

This clonotype was counted only a few times. V and J are TRBV7-9 and TRBJ1-2, with D possibly TRBD1 on 5 matching bases. Trimming removed 1 base at V and 3 bases at J, with 15 bases between. The germline gives CDR1 SEHNR, CDR2 FQNEAQ (reference sequence). The CDR3 totals 16 residues. This CDR3 is CASSLDFGAKYYGYTF. The CDR3 coding sequence is TGTGCCAGCAGCTTAGATTTCGGGGCGAAATACTATGGCTACACCTTC. Complete variable domain (other parts from reference TRBV7-9 and TRBJ1-2): DTGVSQNPRHKITKRGQNVTFRCDPISEHNRLYWYRQTLGQGPEFLTYFQNEAQLEKSRLLSDRFSAERPKGSFSTLEIQRTEQGDSAMYLCASSLDFGAKYYGYTFGSGTRLTVV.

This clonotype was seen more than once but under ten times. The chain links TRBV7-3 to TRBJ1-6, with 8 bases matching TRBD1. V dropped 4 bases and J dropped 9; count of bases not matched to a gene: 11. CDR3 length: 16 amino acids. Per germline, CDR1 SGHTA and CDR2 FQGTGA. CDR3 sequence (DNA): TGTGCCAGCAGCTCCGAGCCGTGGCAGGGGGCTTCACCCCTCCACTTT. This encodes CASSSEPWQGASPLHF.

This clonotype appeared a few times. The V gene is TRBV7-8, the J gene TRBJ2-3; 11 nucleotides agree with TRBD1. Per the germline V gene, CDR1 is SGHVS and CDR2 is FQNEAQ. The CDR3 consists of 12 residues. Trimming removed 11 bases from V and 5 bases from J; junction bases left unmatched: 3. The CDR3: CAGGQGVDTQYF. CDR3 nucleotide sequence: TGTGCCGGGGGACAGGGGGTAGATACGCAGTATTTT.

The V gene is TRBV20-1, the J gene TRBJ2-5; the match to TRBD1 covers 9 bases. Germline CDR1 and CDR2: DFQATT and SNEGSKA (reference sequence). The CDR3 totals 14 residues. J lost 9 bases, V lost 1 base, and 9 bases had no gene match. CDR3 in amino acids: CSARGQGGHAAQYF. The CDR3 nucleotides are TGCAGTGCTAGAGGACAGGGGGGGCACGCGGCCCAGTACTTC.

The genes are TRBV2 and TRBJ2-7, with D perhaps TRBD1 or TRBD2 (5 bases each). The CDR3 length is 13 residues. V lost 6 bases and J lost 3, with 12 bases in between. Germline V gene lookup returns CDR1 SNHLY and CDR2 FYNNEI. The CDR3, as DNA: TGTGCCAGCAGCGGGACGGCAGACTACGAGCAGTACTTC. Its translation is CASSGTADYEQYF.

The sample holds a few counts of this clonotype. The rearrangement joins TRBV7-8 to TRBJ1-1; D possibly corresponds to TRBD1 (5 bases). From germline, CDR1 is SGHVS and CDR2 FQNEAQ. The CDR3 is 15 residues long. V gave up 1 base and J gave up 2 bases, with 11 bases separating them. CDR3 DNA: TGTGCCAGCAGCTTAGGGGGCAGCCCTAACACTGAAGCTTTCTTT. This gives the protein CASSLGGSPNTEAFF.

There are a few counts of this clonotype. The J gene is TRBJ2-1, the V gene TRBV29-1; possible D gene TRBD1, 5 bases. V was clipped by 6 bases and J by 4 bases, with 16 bases between them. The germline V gene encodes CDR1 SQVTM and CDR2 ANQGSEA. This CDR3 is 14 amino acids long. CDR3 sequence (DNA): TGCAGCGTACCCAGGGCGCGATGGTACAATGAGCAGTTCTTC. Protein product: CSVPRARWYNEQFF.

The table lists this clonotype with a few counts. This chain connects TRBV12-3 or TRBV12-4 to TRBJ2-3, with TRBD2 identical over 13 bases. Losses at the gene ends were 3 bases for V and 2 bases for J; bases not matched to a gene: 2. The CDR3 is 16 residues long. CDR3 coding DNA: TGTGCCAGCAGTTTCGGACTAGCGGGGGCCACAGATACGCAGTATTTT. It specifies CASSFGLAGATDTQYF.

V usage is TRBV27 and J usage is TRBJ2-1; TRBD2 might be the D (6 bases). This CDR3 has 17 amino acids. Germline CDR1 is MNHEY and CDR2 is SMNVEV (reference sequence). Trimming cost V 5 bases and J 2 bases, with 19 bases left between them. Here the CDR3 DNA reads TGTGCCAGCAGTCTTCGGGGGACGGGGCGTACCTACAATGAGCAGTTCTTC. Its protein product is CASSLRGTGRTYNEQFF.